The rows below give T cell receptor beta chains drawn from one sample of a study of blood T cells in healthy people across ages. One entry per CDR3 protein, called by TCRdb with MiXCR from the 5' RACE reads. The table shows roughly 640,000 distinct CDR3 sequences, with about 30% occurring only once. The sequencing sample was made of blood. The receptors derive from a woman of 80 years or more in good health. Both conserved end residues are part of each CDR3. A D gene is named only where the DNA matches it firmly. Rows give clone size only sometimes, using once, few, many, or a class for an expanded clone.

D gene	V gene	J gene	clone size	CDR3 DNA	CDR3 protein
.	TRBV12-3/TRBV12-4	TRBJ2-7	many	TGTGCGAGCAAGACAGCCTCCTACGAGCAGTACTTC	CASKTASYEQYF
TRBD2	TRBV5-1	TRBJ2-5	few	TGCGCCAGCAGGACGACTAGCGGGGGGGCCTGGGAGACCCAGTACTTC	CASRTTSGGAWETQYF
.	TRBV29-1	TRBJ1-1	.	TGCAGCGGCATGATTAATGAAGCTTTCTTT	CSGMINEAFF
TRBD2	TRBV2	TRBJ2-1	many	TGTGCCAGCAGGGCCTCTAGCGGGGGGGCGGCCGAGCAGTTCTTC	CASRASSGGAAEQFF
.	TRBV27	TRBJ2-7	many	TGTGCCAGCAGCTTACCGGGCGTCTCCTACGAGCAGTACTTC	CASSLPGVSYEQYF
.	TRBV7-2	TRBJ1-6	many	TGTGCCAGCAGCTTATCTAGGGTTAATTCACCCCTCCACTTT	CASSLSRVNSPLHF
.	TRBV7-2	TRBJ1-1	.	TGTGCCAGCAGCTTAGCGCGGCAGGAGGCTTTCTTT	CASSLARQEAFF
.	TRBV7-2	TRBJ2-3	many	TGTGCCAGCAGCTTAGACATGGCAAATACGCAGTATTTT	CASSLDMANTQYF
TRBD2	TRBV3-1	TRBJ2-1	.	TGTGCCAGCAGCCAAAGTAGCGGGGGGGCCATGGGTGAGCAGTTCTTC	CASSQSSGGAMGEQFF
.	TRBV3-1	TRBJ2-3	many	TGTGCCAGCAGCCAAGAACTTCCGGGGCTGAGCACAGATACGCAGTATTTT	CASSQELPGLSTDTQYF
.	TRBV20-1	TRBJ1-2	.	TGCAGTGCTAGTCCCTTGGCGCCCAGGACATCGCGGGGCTACACCTTC	CSASPLAPRTSRGYTF
TRBD1	TRBV10-3	TRBJ2-7	.	TGTGCCATCAGGGCGGGACAGGGACGCGACGAGCAGTACTTC	CAIRAGQGRDEQYF
.	TRBV6-5	TRBJ1-2	many	TGTGCCAGCACGCGAGGAAGTGGCTACACCTTC	CASTRGSGYTF
.	TRBV15	TRBJ1-1	few	TGTGCCACCAGCAGAGCAAGAGGCATGGGCACTGAAGCTTTCTTT	CATSRARGMGTEAFF
TRBD2	TRBV27	TRBJ2-7	.	TGTGCCAGCAGTCCGTTGACTAGCGGGAGTGGCGAGCAGTACTTC	CASSPLTSGSGEQYF
.	TRBV12-3/TRBV12-4	TRBJ2-6	many	TGTGCCAGCAGACCTAGGGAAGGGGCCAACGTCCTGACTTTC	CASRPREGANVLTF
.	TRBV6-6	TRBJ2-7	many	TGTGCCAGCAGTTACTCGACCCATACAGGGTTCCCCTACGAGCAGTACTTC	CASSYSTHTGFPYEQYF
.	TRBV11-2	TRBJ1-2	many	TGTGCCAGCAGCTTAGACTCGGGGTACTATGGCTACACCTTC	CASSLDSGYYGYTF
.	TRBV12-5	TRBJ2-5	.	TGCGCTAGTGGTTGCTCAGGGGTTCTCCAAGAGACCCAGTACTTC	CASGCSGVLQETQYF
.	TRBV7-9	TRBJ1-4	few	TGTGCCAGCAGCCCCTTATCCGGACTTAGGGATGAAAAACTGTTTTTT	CASSPLSGLRDEKLFF
.	TRBV6-1	TRBJ2-7	many	TGTGCCAGCAGCGCCGGGACACCCTACGAGCAGTACTTC	CASSAGTPYEQYF
.	TRBV12-3/TRBV12-4	TRBJ2-5	.	TGTGCCAGCAGTTTTGTCGGACTGCAAGAGACCCAGTACTTC	CASSFVGLQETQYF
.	TRBV5-1	TRBJ1-1	.	TGCGCCAGCAGCTTGACAGGGACCCACACTGAAGCTTTCTTT	CASSLTGTHTEAFF
.	TRBV3-1	TRBJ1-1	many	TGTGCCAGCAGCCAATCCCGGATCTTGAACACTGAAGCTTTCTTT	CASSQSRILNTEAFF
.	TRBV6-5	TRBJ1-2	many	TGTGCCAGCAGGCGCACCCGACAGAGCTATGGCTACACCTTC	CASRRTRQSYGYTF
TRBD2	TRBV10-3	TRBJ2-5	many	TGTGCCATCAGGGAGGGACTAGCGGGGGCCCAAGAGACCCAGTACTTC	CAIREGLAGAQETQYF
.	TRBV7-2	TRBJ2-1	.	TGTGCCTGCAGCTTCCAGGCTGGGTTAGATGAGCAGTTCTTC	CACSFQAGLDEQFF
.	TRBV18	TRBJ2-1	many	TGTGCCAGCTCACCAGAGGTAGGGGCCCACAATGAGCAGTTCTTC	CASSPEVGAHNEQFF
TRBD1	TRBV20-1	TRBJ2-1	once	TGCAGTGCTAGCCGGGACAGGGGTAATGAGCAGTTCTTC	CSASRDRGNEQFF
.	TRBV7-9	TRBJ1-5	many	TGTGCCAGCAGCTTAGGGACTGGGCCGCGGCAGCCCCAGCATTTT	CASSLGTGPRQPQHF
TRBD1	TRBV28	TRBJ1-1	few	TGTGCCAGCAGATACCGGGACAGGGCTTTTGAAGCTTTCTTT	CASRYRDRAFEAFF
.	TRBV5-1	TRBJ2-1	many	TGCGCCAGCAGCGGGAACTACGGCCTCAATGAGCAGTTCTTC	CASSGNYGLNEQFF
.	TRBV11-3	TRBJ2-3	few	TGTGCCAGCAGCATGGGGTTACCAGGAGCAGATACGCAGTATTTT	CASSMGLPGADTQYF
TRBD2	TRBV7-6	TRBJ2-3	many	TGTGCCAGCAGCTCCGGGGGGTTCACAGATACGCAGTATTTT	CASSSGGFTDTQYF
.	TRBV5-8	TRBJ1-5	few	TGTGCCAGCAGCTTGGATCCGGGATTTAGCAATCAGCCCCAGCATTTT	CASSLDPGFSNQPQHF
TRBD1	TRBV18	TRBJ1-5	.	TGTGCCAGCTCGACCGGGACAGGGTATAGGGCTCAGCCCCAGCATTTT	CASSTGTGYRAQPQHF
TRBD2	TRBV6-6	TRBJ2-2	.	TGTGCCAGCAGTTACGGTGGTAGCGGGGGTTTTTCCGGGGAGCTGTTTTTT	CASSYGGSGGFSGELFF